This T cell receptor (beta chain) was profiled in a study of T-cell memory formation after mild COVID-19. The CDR3 loop spans 17 amino acids. CDR1 and CDR2 from the germline V gene are DFQATT and SNEGSKA (reference sequence). The V end lost 1 base, the J end lost 5 bases, and 23 bases lay between the germline ends. TCRdb used MiXCR to reprocess the 5' RACE reads, holding one entry per CDR3 protein. The sample carries approximately 350,000 distinct CDR3 sequences, approximately 29% recorded once. This chain joins TRBV20-1 and TRBJ1-1, with a weak D call TRBD1 (5 bases). Material: PBMCs or a T cell subset sorted from them (not recorded which). The origin of this receptor is an adult woman who had mild COVID-19 (a few samples of this study predate the infection). Cell type and time point are not known. The CDR3 sequence is CSARGGFGIGEGTEAFF. The DNA of the CDR3 is TGCAGTGCTAGAGGAGGATTTGGGATAGGGGAGGGTACTGAAGCTTTCTTT.